This T cell receptor beta chain was sequenced during a study of blood T cell repertoires in COVID-19. The data were produced by immunoSEQ multiplex PCR, yet TCRdb's version contains in-frame clones alone and is incomplete. The sample carries over 200,000 clones, over 65% recorded once. The CDR3 contains 14 residues. The germline gives CDR1 MNHNY, CDR2 SVGAGI (reference sequence). The junction had 10 bases not matched to a gene; V was cut back by 5 bases and J by 8 bases. This receptor was obtained from a woman of 80 years or more with acute or convalescent COVID-19. The sample was peripheral blood. The V gene is TRBV6-6, the J gene TRBJ1-2, with 8 bases that match TRBD1. The chain's CDR3 is CASSRQGLGVGYTF. CDR3 bases: TGTGCCAGCAGTAGACAGGGGCTCGGGGTGGGCTACACCTTC.